This passage covers 5 T cell receptor beta chains from one sample sequenced in a study of CD8+CD57+ T cells in acquired aplastic anemia. TCR beta VDJ and CDR3 profiling used genomic DNA as template. TCRdb re-called the reads with MiXCR, one entry per CDR3 protein. The top ten clones hold around 1.1% of a sample with about 210,000 distinct CDR3 sequences, roughly 33% of them seen once. Material for sequencing was sorted CD4+, CD8+, or CD8+CD57+ T cells (not recorded which) from PBMCs. The receptors were sampled from a human donor in good health, serving as a control.

In regard to this clonotype: This may be a read error, as it is one base from a much larger clone. The DNA of the CDR3 is TGTGCCAGCAGCGACAGGGGGATCAATCAGCCCCAGCATTTT. Its protein product is CASSDRGINQPQHF. The V gene is TRBV2, the J gene TRBJ1-5, with 9 bases aligning to TRBD1. V was clipped by 6 bases and J by 3 bases; unmatched bases: 3. Germline V lookup: CDR1 SNHLY, CDR2 FYNNEI. The CDR3 loop spans 14 amino acids.

In this sample, this clonotype turned up many times. The rearrangement joins TRBV6-1 to TRBJ1-2, with 8 bases lining up with TRBD1. Germline CDR1 is MNHNS and CDR2 is SASEGT. The ends lost 6 bases at V and 4 bases at J; junction bases unmatched: 4. This CDR3 has 13 residues. CDR3 sequence: CASRQTGGYGYTF. In DNA form, the CDR3 reads TGTGCCAGCAGACAAACAGGGGGCTATGGCTACACCTTC.

In this sample, this clonotype turned up a few times. V gene TRBV7-9 combines with J gene TRBJ1-6, with D tentatively TRBD1 (6 bases). Germline values: CDR1 SEHNR, CDR2 FQNEAQ (reference sequence). V lost 1 base to trimming and J lost 11 bases, with 9 bases between them. The CDR3 spans 13 residues. The CDR3 DNA is TGTGCCAGCAGCTTAGAGGGGGGGGCACCCCTCCACTTT. Protein product: CASSLEGGAPLHF. The full variable domain, rest sourced from reference TRBV7-9 and TRBJ1-6, is DTGVSQNPRHKITKRGQNVTFRCDPISEHNRLYWYRQTLGQGPEFLTYFQNEAQLEKSRLLSDRFSAERPKGSFSTLEIQRTEQGDSAMYLCASSLEGGAPLHFGNGTRLTVT.

The count of this clonotype is one. V is TRBV12-3 or TRBV12-4 and J is TRBJ2-7; TRBD2 aligns across 10 bases. The J segment lost 7 bases and the V segment lost 11 bases, leaving 17 bases of the junction unmatched. The CDR3 is 15 residues long. CDR3 sequence: CAGTQPTSGTREQYF. CDR3 DNA: TGTGCCGGCACACAGCCAACTAGCGGGACTCGAGAGCAGTACTTC.

This clonotype was observed a handful of times. The chain recombines TRBV4-1 with TRBJ2-7, with 9 nucleotides matching TRBD1. This CDR3 comprises 16 residues. CDR1 MGHRA and CDR2 YSYEKL come from the germline V gene. V gave up 2 bases and J gave up 3 bases; unmatched junction bases: 8. The CDR3 DNA reads TGCGCCAGCAGCCAAAAGACCGGGACAGGGCTCTACGAGCAGTACTTC. Amino acids: CASSQKTGTGLYEQYF.